The 25 T cell receptor beta chains below were found in one sample sequenced in a study of somatic mutations in cytotoxic T cells in rheumatoid arthritis. The table came from immunoSEQ multiplex PCR; TCRdb's copy has only in-frame clones and leaves some out. This table has around 15,000 clones, just under 85% appearing once. The specimen sequenced was CD8+ T cells sorted from blood. Receptor source: an adult with rheumatoid arthritis.

This chain links TRBV4-1 with TRBJ2-1; 8 nucleotides align to TRBD2. The CDR3 has 14 residues. J gave up 3 bases and V 7 bases, and 5 bases lay outside the gene matches. Germline CDR1 reads MGHRA; CDR2 reads YSYEKL. CDR3 in DNA: TGCGCCAGCAAGGAGACTAGCGACTACAATGAGCAGTTCTTC. Translating gives CASKETSDYNEQFF.

The chain links TRBV7-9 to TRBJ2-1; D gene ambiguous. The germline V and J ends were trimmed by 0 bases and 0 bases, with 12 bases remaining between them. This CDR3 has 17 residues. Germline V lookup: CDR1 SEHNR, CDR2 FQNEAQ (reference sequence). The CDR3 here is CASSLAGGRSSYNEQFF. In DNA form, the CDR3 reads TGTGCCAGCAGCTTAGCAGGTGGCAGGAGCTCCTACAATGAGCAGTTCTTC.

This clone was found once. V is TRBV5-1 and J is TRBJ2-7; 16 nucleotides line up with TRBD2. The CDR3 length is 16 residues. Germline CDR1 reads SGHRS; CDR2 reads YFSETQ. V was clipped by 4 bases and J by 5 bases; unmatched bases: 6. CDR3 amino acids: CASSPGTSGRVNEQYF. In DNA form, the CDR3 reads TGCGCCAGCAGCCCCGGGACTAGCGGGAGGGTGAACGAGCAGTACTTC.

The chain couples TRBV9 to TRBJ2-2, with D perhaps matching TRBD1 or TRBD2 (5 bases each). In germline, CDR1 is SGDLS, CDR2 YYNGEE. The CDR3 is 15 amino acids. The germline V and J ends were trimmed by 2 bases and 5 bases, with 13 bases remaining between them. CDR3 DNA sequence: TGTGCCAGCAGCGTCGGGGCGCGTTGGACCGGGGAGCTGTTTTTT. Translation: CASSVGARWTGELFF.

The genes are TRBV5-1 and TRBJ2-5; D remains ambiguous. Per germline, CDR1 SGHRS and CDR2 YFSETQ. This CDR3 contains 13 residues. V was clipped by 4 bases and J by 5 bases, with 12 bases between them. The CDR3: CASSPTASETQYF. CDR3 bases: TGCGCCAGCAGCCCCACAGCGTCGGAGACCCAGTACTTC.

There are a few counts of this clone. The J gene is TRBJ1-1, the V gene TRBV18; TRBD1 matches 7 bases. The V and J ends lost 0 bases and 0 bases, in that order; junction bases with no gene match: 4. This CDR3 is 16 amino acids long. The germline V gene encodes CDR1 KGHSH and CDR2 LQKENI. The CDR3 nucleotides are TGTGCCAGCTCACCACCGGGGACAGATTTGAACACTGAAGCTTTCTTT. It translates to CASSPPGTDLNTEAFF.

J is TRBJ2-5 and V is TRBV19; 11 bases are shared with TRBD2. J was trimmed by 1 base and V by 7 bases; bases with no gene match: 17. CDR3 size: 19 residues. Germline-derived CDR1 and CDR2 are LNHDA and SQIVND (reference sequence). The CDR3 region has the DNA TGTGCCAGTACCGATGAAACTAGCGGGAGCCCTACCCCCCAAGAGACCCAGTACTTC. The encoded protein is CASTDETSGSPTPQETQYF.

The chain links TRBV11-3 to TRBJ2-3, with a weak D call TRBD2 (6 bases). The CDR3 loop spans 15 amino acids. The germline gives CDR1 SGHNT, CDR2 YENEEA. Trimming pared 4 bases from V and 1 base from J, leaving 12 bases between. CDR3 nucleotides: TGTGCCAGCAGCTCTTGGGCTAGCGGCACAGATACGCAGTATTTT. It codes for CASSSWASGTDTQYF.

The chain employs TRBV28 and TRBJ2-3, with TRBD2 identical over 8 bases. Germline V gene data show CDR1 as MDHEN and CDR2 as SYDVKM. Trimming took 10 bases from V and 2 from J; bases not matched to a gene: 14. This CDR3 contains 16 residues. The CDR3 reads CATATGTSPSTDTQYF. CDR3 nucleotides: TGTGCCACCGCCACCGGGACTAGTCCTTCCACAGATACGCAGTATTTT.

The genes are TRBV18 and TRBJ2-1, with D tentatively TRBD1 (6 bases). CDR1 and CDR2 from the germline V gene are KGHSH and LQKENI. Trimming left V 3 bases short and J 6 bases short, with 21 bases between. This CDR3 comprises 17 residues. CDR3 sequence: CASSPQQGPVGGNEQFF. CDR3 in DNA: TGTGCCAGCTCACCTCAACAGGGTCCGGTTGGGGGCAATGAGCAGTTCTTC.

The V call is TRBV25-1, the J call TRBJ1-5; TRBD1 agrees at 7 bases. The CDR3 is made up of 14 amino acids. Germline CDR1 and CDR2: MGHDK and SYGVNS. V shed 2 bases and J 6 bases; nucleotides not matched to a gene: 4. CDR3 sequence: CASSETRGSQPQHF. CDR3 DNA: TGTGCCAGCAGTGAAACCAGGGGGAGTCAGCCCCAGCATTTT.

This sequence joins TRBV15 and TRBJ2-5; TRBD2 aligns across 11 bases. The CDR3 runs to 15 residues. CDR1 is LNHNV and CDR2 is YYDKDF in the germline V gene (reference sequence). The J segment lost 5 bases and the V segment lost 1 base, leaving 3 bases of the junction unmatched. The CDR3 coding sequence is TGTGCCACCAGCAGAGGACTAGCGGGACGGGAGACCCAGTACTTC. Translated, it gives CATSRGLAGRETQYF. Full variable domain (remainder filled in from reference TRBV15 and TRBJ2-5): DAMVIQNPRYQVTQFGKPVTLSCSQTLNHNVMYWYQQKSSQAPKLLFHYYDKDFNNEADTPDNFQSRRPNTSFCFLDIRSPGLGDTAMYLCATSRGLAGRETQYFGPGTRLLVL.

This chain connects TRBV27 to TRBJ2-6, with D possibly being TRBD1 (6 bases). Germline V lookup: CDR1 MNHEY, CDR2 SMNVEV (reference sequence). Trimming took off 5 bases at V and 0 bases at J, with 11 bases between the two ends. The CDR3 extends over 16 amino acids. The DNA for the CDR3 is TGTGCCAGCAGTAAAACAGGGAGCTCTGGGGCCAACGTCCTGACTTTC. This encodes CASSKTGSSGANVLTF.

The chain has TRBV5-4 and TRBJ2-7; D is unresolved. CDR3 length: 12 residues. V shed 3 bases and J shed 5 bases, with 9 bases lying between them. CDR1 and CDR2 from the germline V gene are SGHNT and YYREEE (reference sequence). The CDR3 region is CASSSLNNEQYF. The CDR3 region has the DNA TGTGCCAGCAGCTCCCTCAATAACGAGCAGTACTTC. Variable domain in full (rest from reference TRBV5-4 and TRBJ2-7): ETGVTQSPTHLIKTRGQQVTLRCSSQSGHNTVSWYQQALGQGPQFIFQYYREEENGRGNFPPRFSGLQFPNYSSELNVNALELDDSALYLCASSSLNNEQYFGPGTRLTVT.

The chain is built from TRBV30 and TRBJ2-2; D gene ambiguous. CDR1 and CDR2 from the germline V gene are GTSNPN and SVGIG (reference sequence). This CDR3 is built from 15 residues. Trimming took 0 bases from V and 0 from J, leaving 8 bases between them. CDR3 loop: CAWSVGASNTGELFF. DNA for the CDR3: TGTGCCTGGAGTGTCGGCGCCTCGAACACCGGGGAGCTGTTTTTT.

This clone was picked up one time. This rearrangement joins TRBV19 to TRBJ2-3, with TRBD2 identical over 12 bases. V shed 3 bases and J 6 bases; nucleotides not matched to a gene: 1. CDR3 length: 14 residues. Germline V lookup: CDR1 LNHDA, CDR2 SQIVND (reference sequence). The DNA of the CDR3 is TGTGCCAGTAGTATCACTAGCGGGGGGGATACGCAGTATTTT. This codes for CASSITSGGDTQYF.

The V gene is TRBV25-1, the J gene TRBJ2-7; TRBD1 matches at 8 bases. This CDR3 has 14 residues. The germline gives CDR1 MGHDK, CDR2 SYGVNS. The junction had 4 bases not matched to a gene; V was cut back by 4 bases and J by 2 bases. In DNA form, the CDR3 reads TGTGCCAGCAGTGTAGGACAGGGAACCTACGAGCAGTACTTC. Translated: CASSVGQGTYEQYF.

CDR3 nucleotides: TGTGCCAGTACCGCGACTAGTGTTTTCAATGAGCAGTTCTTC. Its protein is CASTATSVFNEQFF. The chain employs TRBV5-4 and TRBJ2-1, with D possibly TRBD2 on 6 matching bases. This CDR3 contains 14 residues. Germline lookup yields CDR1 SGHNT and CDR2 YYREEE (reference sequence). V lost 8 bases and J lost 6, with 18 bases in between.

This chain connects TRBV29-1 to TRBJ2-7; TRBD1 aligns across 8 bases. The germline V gene encodes CDR1 SQVTM and CDR2 ANQGSEA. CDR3 length equals 13 residues. Germline trimming cut 7 bases from V and 2 bases from J; bases unmatched to any gene: 7. CDR3 sequence reads: CSAMGQVTYEQYF. The CDR3, as DNA: TGCAGCGCTATGGGACAGGTCACCTACGAGCAGTACTTC.

This clone occurred a few times. The chain carries TRBV11-3 and TRBJ2-5; 7 positions agree with TRBD2. This CDR3 has 15 amino acids. V lost 5 bases to trimming and J lost 5 bases; unmatched junction nucleotides: 11. In germline, CDR1 is SGHNT, CDR2 YENEEA. This CDR3 reads CASSRTSNLFETQYF. The DNA for the CDR3 is TGTGCCAGCAGCCGGACTAGTAATCTGTTTGAGACCCAGTACTTC. The variable domain in full, with the rest retrieved from reference TRBV11-3 and TRBJ2-5, is EAGVVQSPRYKIIEKKQPVAFWCNPISGHNTLYWYLQNLGQGPELLIRYENEEAVDDSQLPKDRFSAERLKGVDSTLKIQPAELGDSAVYLCASSRTSNLFETQYFGPGTRLLVL.

This clone was observed a single time. CDR3 bases: TGTGCCAGCAGTTACGTGGCGGGGACCAAGGAGGACGAGCAGTACTTC. Translated, it gives CASSYVAGTKEDEQYF. This chain uses TRBV6-5 with TRBJ2-7; D might be TRBD2 (6 bases). Looked up from germline, CDR1 is MNHEY and CDR2 is SVGAGI. The CDR3 has 16 amino acids. The V end was cut by 2 bases, the J end by 5 bases, with 19 bases between.

The genes are TRBV7-6 and TRBJ2-3; D gene unclear. CDR1 SGHVS and CDR2 FNYEAQ come from the germline V gene. The CDR3 covers 13 residues. The V gene lost 7 bases and the J gene lost 4 bases, with 12 bases spanning the gap. CDR3 sequence reads: CASISPGADTQYF. The CDR3 nucleotides read TGTGCCAGCATCTCCCCGGGCGCAGATACGCAGTATTTT.

The rearrangement uses TRBV7-9 and TRBJ1-1; 10 positions agree with TRBD1. V shed 4 bases and J 6 bases; nucleotides not matched to a gene: 8. CDR1 and CDR2 from the germline V gene are SEHNR and FQNEAQ (reference sequence). The CDR3 length is 15 residues. CDR3 sequence: CASSSPGQGSPEAFF. For the CDR3, the DNA is TGTGCCAGCAGCTCTCCGGGACAGGGGAGCCCTGAAGCTTTCTTT.

The chain couples TRBV5-6 to TRBJ1-1, with no clear D. Germline V gene data show CDR1 as SGHDT and CDR2 as YYEEEE. Trimming stripped 4 bases from V and 7 bases from J, with 20 bases between. This CDR3 region has 15 residues. CDR3: CASSPWVSRNGEAFF. CDR3 DNA sequence: TGTGCCAGCAGCCCCTGGGTGTCCCGGAACGGTGAAGCTTTCTTT. Complete variable domain (other parts from reference TRBV5-6 and TRBJ1-1): DAGVTQSPTHLIKTRGQQVTLRCSPKSGHDTVSWYQQALGQGPQFIFQYYEEEERQRGNFPDRFSGHQFPNYSSELNVNALLLGDSALYLCASSPWVSRNGEAFFGQGTRLTVV.

This chain links TRBV27 with TRBJ2-7; D remains unclear. V dropped 3 bases and J dropped 2 bases, with 11 bases sitting between them. The CDR3 contains 14 residues. Germline assignment: CDR1 MNHEY and CDR2 SMNVEV (reference sequence). The CDR3 is CASSFVDRTYEQYF. For the CDR3, the DNA is TGTGCCAGCAGTTTCGTCGATCGAACCTACGAGCAGTACTTC.